These 32 T cell receptor beta chains came from one sample sequenced in a study of Ad26.COV2.S vaccination and SARS-CoV-2 variants. Sequenced by immunoSEQ multiplex PCR; TCRdb stores in-frame clones only, minus some. This table holds around 320,000 clones, roughly 87% found once. The treatment was: around 19 received Ad26.COV2.S at low or high dose, single or two shots; roughly five received placebo; per-sample allocation not given. All samples were drawn on day 63, counting from the first vaccine or placebo injection. The sequenced sample was peripheral blood, obtained in a trial of Ad26.COV2.S vaccine versus placebo. These receptors were obtained from a person aged 18 to 59 who received the Ad26.COV2.S COVID-19 vaccine or a placebo.

The chain links TRBV6-5 to TRBJ1-3; the match to TRBD1 covers 7 bases. Germline CDR1 is MNHEY and CDR2 is SVGAGI. This CDR3 has 14 amino acids. V was pared by 6 bases and J by 2 bases, with 4 bases of the junction left unmatched. In nucleotides, the CDR3 is TGTGCCAGCAGCTGGAGGGGGCCTGGAAACACCATATATTTT. Amino acids: CASSWRGPGNTIYF.

The rearrangement uses TRBV5-6 and TRBJ1-5, with 7 bases aligning to TRBD1. With V trimmed by 4 bases and J by 0 bases, 4 bases remained unmatched. The germline gives CDR1 SGHDT, CDR2 YYEEEE. CDR3 size: 15 residues. This CDR3 reads CASSQGGPSNQPQHF. The CDR3 nucleotides are TGTGCCAGCAGCCAGGGGGGGCCTAGCAATCAGCCCCAGCATTTT.

CDR3 protein: CASSLRYANVGQGAMRQYF. The DNA of the CDR3 is TGTGCCAGCAGCTTAAGATACGCTAATGTGGGTCAGGGGGCGATGCGGCAGTACTTC. The chain has TRBV11-2 and TRBJ2-7; 8 bases are shared with TRBD1. The CDR3 sequence is 19 residues long. The V gene end was trimmed by 2 bases and the J gene end by 9 bases; junction bases not matched to a gene: 24. Per germline, CDR1 SGHAT and CDR2 FQNNGV.

The J gene is TRBJ2-1, the V gene TRBV21-1; the listed D gene, TRBD1, was not tested against the DNA. TRBV21-1 is deemed a pseudogene. The CDR3 is 14 amino acids. CDR3 loop: CASAPDRGSNEQFF. Here the CDR3 DNA reads TGTGCCAGCGCGCCGGACAGGGGTAGCAATGAGCAGTTCTTC.

This clone came up once. V gene TRBV6-5 combines with J gene TRBJ1-5; TRBD1 matches at 8 bases. CDR1 and CDR2 from the germline V gene are MNHEY and SVGAGI. Germline trimming cut 9 bases from V and 7 bases from J; bases unmatched to any gene: 8. CDR3 length: 13 residues. This CDR3 is CASGQGRLQPQHF. CDR3 nucleotide sequence: TGTGCCAGTGGACAGGGAAGATTACAGCCCCAGCATTTT.

This clone was seen a few times. The chain employs TRBV7-2 and TRBJ1-3; no clear D. The CDR3 contains 13 residues. Germline V gives CDR1 SGHTA, CDR2 FQGNSA. V was cut by 8 bases and J by 3 bases, with 11 bases left in between. CDR3 protein: CASRSLIGNTIYF. The CDR3 DNA sequence: TGTGCCAGCCGCAGCTTAATTGGAAACACCATATATTTT.

V gene TRBV12-3 or TRBV12-4 combines with J gene TRBJ1-1; tentative D call: TRBD1 (5 bases). V was clipped by 6 bases and J by 10 bases, with 15 bases between them. The CDR3 length is 12 residues. CDR3: CASSTPSGGAFF. CDR3 bases: TGTGCCAGCAGCACTCCTTCTGGGGGAGCTTTCTTT.

This clone has just a few counts. This sequence joins TRBV6-5 and TRBJ1-5; TRBD1 agrees at 10 bases. The germline V gene has CDR1 MNHEY and CDR2 SVGAGI. CDR3 length: 13 amino acids. V trimming: 6 bases; J trimming: 7 bases; junction bases outside the gene matches: 3. The CDR3 DNA reads TGTGCCAGCAGCGGGACAGGGGACCAGCCCCAGCATTTT. It codes for CASSGTGDQPQHF.

The chain has TRBV4-3 and TRBJ1-2; TRBD1 might be the D (5 bases). The CDR3 runs 13 residues. Per germline, CDR1 LGHNA and CDR2 YSLEER. Trimming cost V 6 bases and J 0 bases, with 8 bases left between them. The CDR3 loop is CASRRDSNYGYTF. The DNA of the CDR3 is TGCGCCAGCAGGCGGGACTCTAACTATGGCTACACCTTC.

This clone was picked up one time. Other DNA sequences from this sample encode an identical CDR3 as well. The rearrangement joins TRBV29-1 to TRBJ2-7; the D gene is possibly TRBD2 (7 bases). This CDR3 region has 14 residues. V lost 5 bases and J lost 0, with 14 bases in between. CDR1 SQVTM and CDR2 ANQGSEA come from the germline V gene. CDR3 loop: CSVRGGASSYEQYF. The DNA of the CDR3 is TGCAGCGTTAGGGGGGGGGCCAGCTCCTACGAGCAGTACTTC.

The chain combines TRBV5-6 with TRBJ2-7; D is unresolved. This CDR3 has 13 residues. The germline V gene has CDR1 SGHDT and CDR2 YYEEEE. V lost 0 bases, J lost 6 bases, and 10 bases lay in between. Written as DNA, the CDR3 is TGTGCCAGCAGCTTGGTGGCAACAGTCGAGCAGTACTTC. Translated: CASSLVATVEQYF. The whole variable domain, filled in from reference TRBV5-6 and TRBJ2-7, reads DAGVTQSPTHLIKTRGQQVTLRCSPKSGHDTVSWYQQALGQGPQFIFQYYEEEERQRGNFPDRFSGHQFPNYSSELNVNALLLGDSALYLCASSLVATVEQYFGPGTRLTVT.

This chain uses TRBV14 with TRBJ2-5, with no clear D. Germline CDR1 SGHDN, CDR2 FVKESK. The CDR3 covers 12 residues. V was trimmed by 1 base and J by 5 bases, leaving 5 bases between them. CDR3 protein: CASSQARETQYF. In DNA, the CDR3 is TGTGCCAGCAGCCAAGCCCGGGAGACCCAGTACTTC.

This chain uses TRBV7-3 with TRBJ1-1, with TRBD1 identical over 10 bases. V was pared by 5 bases and J by 2 bases, with 5 bases of the junction left unmatched. The CDR3 runs 15 residues. Looked up from germline, CDR1 is SGHTA and CDR2 is FQGTGA. The CDR3 loop reads CASSTTGGRNTEAFF. The CDR3 DNA reads TGTGCCAGCAGCACGACAGGGGGCCGTAACACTGAAGCTTTCTTT.

The chain carries TRBV15 and TRBJ1-1; 7 bases map to TRBD1. V lost 0 bases and J lost 4; bases outside the gene matches: 5. From germline, CDR1 is LNHNV and CDR2 YYDKDF (reference sequence). This CDR3 contains 15 residues. The chain's CDR3 is CATSRDAGGGTEAFF. In DNA, the CDR3 is TGTGCCACCAGCAGAGATGCAGGGGGGGGCACTGAAGCTTTCTTT.

The chain links TRBV9 to TRBJ1-2; 9 nucleotides match TRBD1. CDR1 and CDR2 from the germline V gene are SGDLS and YYNGEE. V shed 2 bases, J shed 8 bases, and the junction held 10 bases outside the gene matches. The CDR3 is 15 residues long. CDR3 in amino acids: CASSVQDRGAIGYTF. The CDR3 DNA reads as TGTGCCAGCAGCGTCCAGGACAGGGGCGCGATCGGCTACACCTTC.

This chain joins TRBV6-1 and TRBJ2-1, with D tentatively TRBD1 or TRBD2 (6 bases each). Per germline, CDR1 MNHNS and CDR2 SASEGT. V lost 1 base and J 9 bases, leaving 31 bases between the germline ends. This CDR3 is 20 amino acids long. As DNA, the CDR3 is TGTGCCAGCAGTGAAGAAGAAGGGGGGAGTAGGGCACAGGGACGAAGTGAGCAGTTCTTC. This sequence encodes CASSEEEGGSRAQGRSEQFF.

The rearrangement joins TRBV4-1 to TRBJ2-7; 8 bases fit TRBD1. CDR1 and CDR2 from the germline V gene are MGHRA and YSYEKL. This CDR3 is 16 amino acids long. V shed 4 bases, J shed 0 bases, and the junction held 8 bases outside the gene matches. The CDR3: CASSLPGQGSSYEQYF. CDR3 nucleotides: TGCGCCAGCAGCCTTCCTGGACAGGGATCCTCCTACGAGCAGTACTTC.

The V gene is TRBV27, the J gene TRBJ2-3, with 8 bases identical to TRBD2. There are 13 residues in the CDR3. After removal of 11 bases from V and 2 bases from J, the junction contained 6 bases not matched to a gene. Germline lookup yields CDR1 MNHEY and CDR2 SMNVEV (reference sequence). CDR3 sequence: CAAGGLFTDTQYF. CDR3 DNA: TGTGCCGCGGGAGGACTATTCACAGATACGCAGTATTTT.

This chain connects TRBV7-8 to TRBJ1-6; unclear D gene. Trimming removed 1 base at V and 10 bases at J, with 17 bases between. The V gene's germline CDR1 is SGHVS and CDR2 FQNEAQ. This CDR3 region has 16 residues. The CDR3: CASSLVLGWPDSPLHF. CDR3 bases: TGTGCCAGCAGCTTAGTATTGGGGTGGCCGGACTCACCCCTCCACTTT.

The chain is built from TRBV7-3 and TRBJ1-2; D ambiguous. From germline, CDR1 is SGHTA and CDR2 FQGTGA. Trimming shortened V by 5 bases and J by 1 base, and 11 bases separated the two germline ends. The CDR3 runs to 14 residues. CDR3 bases: TGTGCCAGCAGCCCAGACCCTTTTAACTATGGCTACACCTTC. The encoded protein is CASSPDPFNYGYTF.

This clone showed up just a few times. The genes are TRBV5-6 and TRBJ1-1; D is ambiguous. V dropped 1 base and J dropped 4 bases, with 17 bases sitting between them. CDR3 size: 16 residues. Germline-derived CDR1 and CDR2 are SGHDT and YYEEEE. In DNA, the CDR3 is TGTGCCAGCAGCTTGTACTTGAATCTTAGTCGCACTGAAGCTTTCTTT. As protein: CASSLYLNLSRTEAFF.

About this clone itself: Other DNA sequences from this sample encode an identical CDR3 as well. J is TRBJ2-3 and V is TRBV6-5; D uncertain. The CDR3 has 11 residues. Between the trimmed V and J ends, which lost 11 bases and 0 bases, there was a span of 6 bases. CDR1 and CDR2 (germline): MNHEY, SVGAGI. The CDR3 loop reads CAASSTDTQYF. The CDR3, as DNA: TGTGCCGCCAGCAGCACAGATACGCAGTATTTT.

The V gene is TRBV7-6, the J gene TRBJ1-1; D perhaps matches TRBD1 (6 bases). V was clipped by 8 bases and J by 11 bases, with 15 bases between them. Germline CDR1 reads SGHVS; CDR2 reads FNYEAQ. There are 11 residues in the CDR3. The CDR3 spells CASFEGGDAFF. The CDR3 DNA sequence: TGTGCCAGCTTCGAGGGGGGGGATGCTTTCTTT.

This clone was observed a single time. J is TRBJ1-5 and V is TRBV30, with 7 nucleotides matching TRBD1. The V gene's germline CDR1 is GTSNPN and CDR2 SVGIG (reference sequence). The V gene end was trimmed by 4 bases and the J gene end by 6 bases; junction bases not matched to a gene: 6. The CDR3 has 13 amino acids. CDR3 loop: CAWNRGSSQPQHF. CDR3 in DNA: TGTGCCTGGAACAGGGGATCTTCTCAGCCCCAGCATTTT.

The J gene is TRBJ1-2, the V gene TRBV28; TRBD1 might be the D (6 bases). The V end was cut by 7 bases, the J end by 4 bases, with 13 bases between. CDR3 length: 13 residues. Germline CDR1 and CDR2: MDHEN and SYDVKM. The CDR3 DNA sequence: TGTGCCAGCAACCCCCCGGGGGCCTATGGCTACACCTTC. Translation gives CASNPPGAYGYTF.

CDR3 coding DNA: TGCGCCAGCAGCTTGGAGGGACAGATTGGGTATGGCTACACCTTC. This codes for CASSLEGQIGYGYTF. This chain joins TRBV5-1 and TRBJ1-2, with 7 bases aligning to TRBD1. The CDR3 runs 15 residues. The junction had 7 bases not matched to a gene; V was cut back by 0 bases and J by 5 bases. CDR1 is SGHRS and CDR2 is YFSETQ in the germline V gene.

The rearrangement uses TRBV9 and TRBJ1-4, with TRBD1 matching 9 bases. V lost 0 bases, J lost 8 bases, and 8 bases stayed unmatched. The CDR3 contains 16 residues. Germline CDR1 reads SGDLS; CDR2 reads YYNGEE. This chain's CDR3 is CASSVGLGQGGEKLFF. In nucleotides, the CDR3 is TGTGCCAGCAGCGTAGGTTTGGGACAGGGAGGGGAAAAACTGTTTTTT.

This clone appeared a single time. This chain links TRBV5-4 with TRBJ2-5; 8 bases fit TRBD2. CDR1 SGHNT and CDR2 YYREEE come from the germline V gene (reference sequence). The CDR3 sequence is 15 residues long. J was trimmed by 0 bases and V by 6 bases; bases with no gene match: 7. Written as DNA, the CDR3 is TGTGCCAGCACTGGGGGCGGGGGGAACCAAGAGACCCAGTACTTC. This codes for CASTGGGGNQETQYF.

As for this clone: Other DNA variants within this sample encode the same CDR3. For the CDR3, the DNA is TGTGCCTGGAGCCAGGACAGGGGCTATGGCTACACCTTC. It codes for CAWSQDRGYGYTF. This chain connects TRBV30 to TRBJ1-2; 9 bases map to TRBD1. This CDR3 has 13 amino acids. V gave up 3 bases and J gave up 4 bases; unmatched junction bases: 3. Germline CDR1 is GTSNPN and CDR2 is SVGIG (reference sequence).

The rearrangement uses TRBV30 and TRBJ1-5, with a tentative D call TRBD1 (5 bases). Trimming shortened V by 4 bases and J by 7 bases, and 14 bases separated the two germline ends. Germline V gene data show CDR1 as GTSNPN and CDR2 as SVGIG (reference sequence). The CDR3 is 13 amino acids. CDR3 amino acids: CAWTPGLGQPQHF. CDR3 DNA: TGTGCCTGGACCCCAGGGCTGGGACAGCCCCAGCATTTT.

This clone was picked up one time. The chain joins TRBV5-1 to TRBJ2-7, with 7 bases identical to TRBD2. This CDR3 is 13 amino acids long. The germline gives CDR1 SGHRS, CDR2 YFSETQ. The V gene end was trimmed by 2 bases and the J gene end by 5 bases; junction bases not matched to a gene: 4. The CDR3 DNA is TGCGCCAGCAGCTTCGGGGGGATCGACGAGCAGTACTTC. Translating gives CASSFGGIDEQYF.

V is TRBV7-2 and J is TRBJ2-1, with 11 bases matching TRBD1. CDR1 is SGHTA and CDR2 is FQGNSA in the germline V gene. V was clipped by 1 base and J by 6 bases; unmatched bases: 2. The CDR3 spans 15 residues. The DNA of the CDR3 is TGTGCCAGCAGCTTAGTGGGGACAGGGGGCAATGAGCAGTTCTTC. Protein sequence: CASSLVGTGGNEQFF. Combining the CDR3 with reference TRBV7-2 and TRBJ2-1 gives the whole variable domain GAGVSQSPSNKVTEKGKDVELRCDPISGHTALYWYRQSLGQGLEFLIYFQGNSAPDKSGLPSDRFSAERTGGSVSTLTIQRTQQEDSAVYLCASSLVGTGGNEQFFGPGTRLTVL.